This TCR beta chain was sequenced for a study of radiotherapy plus CTLA-4 blockade in lung cancer. General study points: In blood, early T cell clone dynamics reportedly predicted response best, together with interferon-beta. After radiotherapy and ipilimumab, tumor-derived clones expanded in peripheral blood.

Turning to this clone: Its antigen is as yet unknown.

Sequenced by immunoSEQ multiplex PCR; TCRdb stores in-frame clones only, minus some. The table has approximately 73,000 clones, roughly 84% seen once; the top ten hold roughly two fifths. This CDR3 region has 14 residues. Between the trimmed V and J ends, which lost 5 bases and 0 bases, there was a span of 10 bases. Germline V gene sequence: CDR1 MDHEN, CDR2 SYDVKM. The sequencing here drew on peripheral blood, taken from a patient treated with radiotherapy plus ipilimumab. The receptor's source is a human donor with non-small cell lung cancer that progressed on radiotherapy plus ipilimumab. J is TRBJ1-1 and V is TRBV28; D may be TRBD1 (5 bases). This chain's CDR3 is CASSPRVMNTEAFF. In nucleotides, the CDR3 is TGTGCCAGCAGTCCCAGGGTTATGAACACTGAAGCTTTCTTT.